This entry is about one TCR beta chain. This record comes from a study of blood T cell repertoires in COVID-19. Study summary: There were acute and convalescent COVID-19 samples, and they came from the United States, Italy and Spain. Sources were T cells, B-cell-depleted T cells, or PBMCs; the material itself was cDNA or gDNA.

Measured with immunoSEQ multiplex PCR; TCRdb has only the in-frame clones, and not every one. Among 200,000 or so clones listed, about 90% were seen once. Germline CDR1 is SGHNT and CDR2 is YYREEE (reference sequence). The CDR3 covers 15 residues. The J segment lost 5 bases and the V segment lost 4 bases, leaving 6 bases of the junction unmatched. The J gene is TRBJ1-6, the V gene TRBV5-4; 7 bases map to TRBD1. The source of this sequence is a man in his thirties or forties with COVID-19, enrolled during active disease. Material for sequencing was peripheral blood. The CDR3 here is CASSRFDRDNSPLHF. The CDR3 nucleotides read TGTGCCAGCAGCCGGTTTGACAGGGATAATTCACCCCTCCACTTT.